This T cell receptor beta chain originates from a study of shared clonotypes between healthy human individuals. Using immunoSEQ multiplex PCR, the repertoire was profiled, and TCRdb retains in-frame clones only, with some absent. The sample lists 950,000 to 1,200,000 clones; about 72% were seen once. The CDR3 has 13 amino acids. Germline V gene data show CDR1 as SGHRS and CDR2 as YFSETQ. Trimming shortened V by 5 bases and J by 4 bases, and 12 bases separated the two germline ends. The receptor comes from a man aged 18-30 years in good health. Some clones in this sample may be carry-over from other donors' samples. Sequencing used memory CD4+ T cells from PBMCs. Subset here: CD45RA-negative fraction. The V and J genes are TRBV5-1 and TRBJ1-1; perhaps TRBD1 as D (6 bases). CDR3 residues: CASRQTGGTEAFF. CDR3 nucleotide sequence: TGCGCCAGCAGGCAGACAGGAGGCACTGAAGCTTTCTTT.